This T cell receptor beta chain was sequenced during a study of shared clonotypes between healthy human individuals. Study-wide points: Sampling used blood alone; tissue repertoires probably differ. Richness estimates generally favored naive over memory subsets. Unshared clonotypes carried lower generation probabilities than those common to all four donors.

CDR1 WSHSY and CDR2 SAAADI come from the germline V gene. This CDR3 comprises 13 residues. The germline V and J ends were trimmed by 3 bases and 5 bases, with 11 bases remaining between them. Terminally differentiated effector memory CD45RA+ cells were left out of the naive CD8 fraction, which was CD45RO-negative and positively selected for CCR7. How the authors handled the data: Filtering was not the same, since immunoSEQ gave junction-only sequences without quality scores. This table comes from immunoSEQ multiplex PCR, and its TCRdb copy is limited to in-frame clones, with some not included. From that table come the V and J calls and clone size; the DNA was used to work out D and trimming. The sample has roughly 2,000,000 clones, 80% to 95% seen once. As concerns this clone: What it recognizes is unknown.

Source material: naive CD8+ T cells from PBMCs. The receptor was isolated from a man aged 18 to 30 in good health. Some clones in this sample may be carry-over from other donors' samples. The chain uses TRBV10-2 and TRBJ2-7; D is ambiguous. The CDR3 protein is CASSDSRPDEQYF. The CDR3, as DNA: TGCGCCAGCAGTGACAGTAGGCCCGACGAGCAGTACTTC.